Each of the 15 T cell receptor beta chains below was sequenced from the same sample in a study of T cell changes during pregnancy in multiple sclerosis. Method: immunoSEQ multiplex PCR; TCRdb's copy keeps in-frame clones and lacks some. Of around 100,000 clones listed, more than 85% are singletons. The source material was peripheral blood, sampled in the third trimester of pregnancy. All receptors come from a female donor with multiple sclerosis, enrolled in a pregnancy study.

CDR3 residues: CASGLSSYEQFF. The CDR3 DNA reads as TGTGCTAGTGGTCTAAGCTCCTATGAGCAGTTCTTC. The rearrangement links TRBV12-5 to TRBJ2-1; unclear D gene. This CDR3 has 12 residues. The V end lost 5 bases, the J end lost 8 bases, and 10 bases lay between the germline ends. Germline CDR1 is LGHNT and CDR2 is FRNRAP. The full variable domain, rest sourced from reference TRBV12-5 and TRBJ2-1, is DARVTQTPRHKVTEMGQEVTMRCQPILGHNTVFWYRQTMMQGLELLAYFRNRAPLDDSGMPKDRFSAEMPDATLATLKIQPSEPRDSAVYFCASGLSSYEQFFGPGTRLTVL.

This clone was detected only a few times. The rearrangement joins TRBV18 to TRBJ1-2; D possibly corresponds to TRBD1 (6 bases). V was cut by 5 bases and J by 4 bases, with 8 bases left in between. There are 12 residues in the CDR3. The germline gives CDR1 KGHSH, CDR2 LQKENI. The CDR3: CASSEQGYGYTF. Written as DNA, the CDR3 is TGTGCCAGCTCAGAACAGGGCTATGGCTACACCTTC.

The CDR3 sequence: CASSLLAGVADTQYF. Here the CDR3 DNA reads TGTGCCAGCAGCTTACTAGCGGGGGTGGCAGATACGCAGTATTTT. V usage is TRBV7-2 and J usage is TRBJ2-3, with TRBD2 matching 10 bases. The CDR3 sequence is 15 residues long. The germline CDR1 and CDR2 sequences are SGHTA and FQGNSA. V trimming: 2 bases; J trimming: 4 bases; junction bases outside the gene matches: 3.

The chain combines TRBV9 with TRBJ2-5; 7 positions agree with TRBD2. The CDR3 contains 15 residues. Trimming took 0 bases from V and 7 from J; bases not matched to a gene: 9. The V gene's germline CDR1 is SGDLS and CDR2 YYNGEE. The CDR3 sequence: CASSVAGGESGTQYF. The CDR3 DNA follows: TGTGCCAGCAGCGTAGCTGGGGGGGAGAGTGGGACCCAGTACTTC.

This clone has only one observation. The chain links TRBV7-3 to TRBJ1-1, with D tentatively TRBD1 (5 bases). The CDR3 is 15 amino acids. Germline V gives CDR1 SGHTA, CDR2 FQGTGA. The V end was cut by 2 bases, the J end by 2 bases, with 12 bases between. The CDR3 protein is CASSLAGGSNTEAFF. The CDR3 DNA is TGTGCCAGCAGCTTAGCCGGGGGTAGCAACACTGAAGCTTTCTTT.

A note on this clone: The junction departs from the called germline gene at one end, perhaps through a read error. The V gene is TRBV6-5, the J gene TRBJ2-3, with D possibly TRBD2 on 6 matching bases. The CDR3 consists of 16 residues. Germline values: CDR1 MNHEY, CDR2 SVGAGI. The DNA of the CDR3 is TGTGCCAGCAGTTACTCCCCGGGGGTGGGCACTGATACGCAGTATTTT. This codes for CASSYSPGVGTDTQYF.

The rearrangement joins TRBV5-1 to TRBJ1-3; 9 nucleotides align to TRBD1. Germline V gene lookup returns CDR1 SGHRS and CDR2 YFSETQ. The trim removed 1 base at V and 2 bases at J, leaving 19 bases unmatched. The CDR3 sequence is 21 residues long. CDR3 in DNA: TGCGCCAGCAGCTTGTCCGGGGAGGGGGACAGGGCCCACCTTCCTGGAAACACCATATATTTT. It is translated as CASSLSGEGDRAHLPGNTIYF. Variable domain in full (rest from reference TRBV5-1 and TRBJ1-3): KAGVTQTPRYLIKTRGQQVTLSCSPISGHRSVSWYQQTPGQGLQFLFEYFSETQRNKGNFPGRFSGRQFSNSRSEMNVSTLELGDSALYLCASSLSGEGDRAHLPGNTIYFGEGSWLTVV.

The genes are TRBV2 and TRBJ2-7; D is unresolved. V was trimmed by 4 bases and J by 1 base, leaving 5 bases between them. Germline CDR1 is SNHLY and CDR2 is FYNNEI. The CDR3 is made up of 12 amino acids. This CDR3 is CASSARSYEQYF. Here the CDR3 DNA reads TGTGCCAGCAGTGCGAGATCCTACGAGCAGTACTTC.

This clone came up a few times. J is TRBJ1-1 and V is TRBV10-3; 11 bases match TRBD1. CDR1 is ENHRY, CDR2 SYGVKD, per germline. The CDR3 totals 13 residues. V lost 6 bases to trimming and J lost 7 bases; unmatched junction nucleotides: 4. CDR3 amino acids: CAIRGQGAGEAFF. The DNA of the CDR3 is TGTGCCATCAGAGGACAGGGGGCGGGTGAAGCTTTCTTT.

This clone was seen a single time. The chain couples TRBV5-4 to TRBJ2-1; possible D gene TRBD2, 5 bases. Per germline, CDR1 SGHNT and CDR2 YYREEE (reference sequence). Trimming cost V 7 bases and J 8 bases, with 25 bases left between them. The CDR3 has 16 amino acids. The CDR3 DNA reads TGTGCCAGCGCACCCGGACTGCCACTCCTATCCGATGAGCAGTTCTTC. Amino acid sequence: CASAPGLPLLSDEQFF.

CDR3 nucleotide sequence: TGTGCCAGCAGGACGGGGGACTACTCCTACGAGCAGTACTTC. This gives the protein CASRTGDYSYEQYF. The chain uses TRBV6-5 and TRBJ2-7; 7 nucleotides line up with TRBD2. V lost 6 bases to trimming and J lost 0 bases; unmatched junction nucleotides: 5. Germline V gene lookup returns CDR1 MNHEY and CDR2 SVGAGI. The CDR3 consists of 14 residues.

The chain couples TRBV19 to TRBJ2-1; D might be TRBD2 (6 bases). V lost 5 bases and J lost 7, with 15 bases in between. Germline V lookup: CDR1 LNHDA, CDR2 SQIVND (reference sequence). CDR3 length: 14 amino acids. CDR3 protein: CASSLLTSGNEQFF. The CDR3 nucleotides read TGTGCCAGTAGTTTACTGACTAGTGGGAATGAGCAGTTCTTC.

This chain uses TRBV2 with TRBJ1-4; TRBD1 might be the D (5 bases). The CDR3 is 13 amino acids. The V and J ends lost 6 bases and 7 bases respectively, with 12 bases between them. CDR1 and CDR2 from the germline V gene are SNHLY and FYNNEI. The DNA for the CDR3 is TGTGCCAGCAGCCTAGGGGCGAGTGAAAAACTGTTTTTT. Translated: CASSLGASEKLFF. The whole variable domain, remainder taken from reference TRBV2 and TRBJ1-4, is EPEVTQTPSHQVTQMGQEVILRCVPISNHLYFYWYRQILGQKVEFLVSFYNNEISEKSEIFDDQFSVERPDGSNFTLKIRSTKLEDSAMYFCASSLGASEKLFFGSGTQLSVL.

V usage is TRBV7-3 and J usage is TRBJ2-1; 7 bases agree with TRBD2. CDR1 is SGHTA and CDR2 is FQGTGA in the germline V gene. V trimming: 1 base; J trimming: 12 bases; junction bases outside the gene matches: 12. CDR3 size: 15 residues. CDR3 residues: CASSLSASGLGVQFF. Here the CDR3 DNA reads TGTGCCAGCAGCTTAAGTGCTAGCGGTTTGGGTGTGCAGTTCTTC.

The V and J genes are TRBV7-3 and TRBJ2-3, with 8 bases fitting TRBD2. The CDR3 is made up of 17 amino acids. The germline V gene encodes CDR1 SGHTA and CDR2 FQGTGA. The V and J ends lost 4 bases and 6 bases, in that order; junction bases with no gene match: 15. The CDR3 DNA follows: TGTGCCAGCAGCTCCAACGGGTTAATTAGCGGGGCGGATACGCAGTATTTT. It specifies CASSSNGLISGADTQYF.